The 18 T cell receptor beta chains reported below all come from one sample, sequenced in a study of T cell responses to AZD1222 COVID-19 vaccine. Produced via immunoSEQ multiplex PCR; TCRdb's table is partial and in-frame only. The table has 84,000 or so clones, about 92% seen once; the top ten hold 3%. This specimen was peripheral blood, taken on day 0 of AZD1222 vaccination. These TCRs come from an adult in good health.

The chain links TRBV7-3 to TRBJ2-2, with 10 bases matching TRBD1. The CDR3 runs 15 residues. With V trimmed by 6 bases and J by 5 bases, 6 bases remained unmatched. CDR1 is SGHTA and CDR2 is FQGTGA in the germline V gene. The CDR3 coding sequence is TGTGCCAGCAGATCAAGACAGGGGGCAACCGGGGAGCTGTTTTTT. This gives the protein CASRSRQGATGELFF.

The V gene is TRBV28, the J gene TRBJ2-3; the match to TRBD2 covers 11 bases. The trim removed 7 bases at V and 5 bases at J, leaving 8 bases unmatched. CDR3 length equals 15 residues. Germline CDR1 is MDHEN and CDR2 is SYDVKM. CDR3 protein: CASKLAGEIGDTQYF. In DNA, the CDR3 is TGTGCCAGCAAACTAGCGGGGGAGATAGGAGATACGCAGTATTTT. Using reference TRBV28 and TRBJ2-3 for the parts outside the CDR3, the full variable domain is DVKVTQSSRYLVKRTGEKVFLECVQDMDHENMFWYRQDPGLGLRLIYFSYDVKMKEKGDIPEGYSVSREKKERFSLILESASTNQTSMYLCASKLAGEIGDTQYFGPGTRLTVL.

J is TRBJ2-1 and V is TRBV5-5; D is perhaps TRBD2 (6 bases). The CDR3 contains 15 residues. Deletions cut 0 bases from V and 9 bases from J, with 16 bases between. Looked up from germline, CDR1 is SGHKS and CDR2 is YYEKEE (reference sequence). The CDR3 reads CASSLAGAMDGEQFF. Here the CDR3 DNA reads TGTGCCAGCAGCTTGGCGGGAGCTATGGATGGTGAGCAGTTCTTC.

This clone was recorded once. V and J are TRBV11-2 and TRBJ1-2, with 9 nucleotides matching TRBD1. CDR1 is SGHAT and CDR2 is FQNNGV in the germline V gene. The CDR3 covers 17 residues. J was trimmed by 10 bases and V by 4 bases; bases with no gene match: 19. DNA of the CDR3: TGTGCCAGCAGCTCGACCCGGGGGGGGACAGGGCAGGAACACTACACCTTC. Translation: CASSSTRGGTGQEHYTF.

V gene TRBV27 combines with J gene TRBJ1-2, with 7 bases matching TRBD1. V lost 6 bases and J lost 7; bases outside the gene matches: 8. The germline V gene has CDR1 MNHEY and CDR2 SMNVEV (reference sequence). The CDR3 has 13 residues. The CDR3 DNA reads TGTGCCAGCAGGAACAGGGGAATGAGTGGCTACACCTTC. Translated: CASRNRGMSGYTF.

This sequence joins TRBV15 and TRBJ2-3; D call uncertain. V was clipped by 1 base and J by 2 bases, with 10 bases between them. CDR1 and CDR2 from the germline V gene are LNHNV and YYDKDF (reference sequence). The CDR3 is 15 residues long. The CDR3 protein is CATSRAQLLTDTQYF. CDR3 in DNA: TGTGCCACCAGCAGAGCCCAACTACTCACAGATACGCAGTATTTT.

In its sample, this clone was seen once. The gene calls are TRBV7-8 and TRBJ1-4; 7 nucleotides agree with TRBD1. The CDR3 extends over 16 amino acids. Germline V CDR1 and CDR2: SGHVS, FQNEAQ. J was trimmed by 0 bases and V by 5 bases; bases with no gene match: 6. The CDR3 DNA reads TGTGCCAGCAGCGAAGGGACAGTTCCAACTAATGAAAAACTGTTTTTT. Translating gives CASSEGTVPTNEKLFF.

The V gene is TRBV28, the J gene TRBJ2-7, with a possible D match to TRBD2 (5 bases). The CDR3 covers 13 residues. The germline CDR1 and CDR2 sequences are MDHEN and SYDVKM. V gave up 2 bases and J gave up 0 bases, with 5 bases separating them. CDR3 in DNA: TGTGCCAGCAGTTTAGACTACTCCTACGAGCAGTACTTC. It codes for CASSLDYSYEQYF.

This rearrangement joins TRBV29-1 to TRBJ1-4; 8 positions match TRBD1. Per germline, CDR1 SQVTM and CDR2 ANQGSEA. Trimming at V came to 6 bases and at J to 4 bases, leaving 10 bases not matched to a gene. The CDR3 is made up of 15 amino acids. The DNA for the CDR3 is TGCAGCGTCCAGGGGGCCCGGGGGGATAATGAAAAACTGTTTTTT. Amino acid sequence: CSVQGARGDNEKLFF.

This clone was recorded only once. The J gene is TRBJ2-7, the V gene TRBV28, with 10 nucleotides matching TRBD2. The germline CDR1 and CDR2 sequences are MDHEN and SYDVKM. The CDR3 consists of 13 residues. The V gene end was trimmed by 8 bases and the J gene end by 7 bases; junction bases not matched to a gene: 8. The CDR3 DNA sequence: TGTGCCAGCGTCTCGGGTAGCGGGAGGGAGCAGTACTTC. It specifies CASVSGSGREQYF.

The rearrangement uses TRBV30 and TRBJ1-1; D is ambiguous. V lost 3 bases to trimming and J lost 0 bases, with 11 bases between them. The CDR3 is 14 residues long. Per the germline V gene, CDR1 is GTSNPN and CDR2 is SVGIG (reference sequence). The CDR3 nucleotides are TGTGCCTGGAGACGGGAATTCATGAACACTGAAGCTTTCTTT. This translates into CAWRREFMNTEAFF.

The chain carries TRBV3-1 (or the pseudogene TRBV3-2) and TRBJ2-3, with no clear D. The V end was cut by 0 bases, the J end by 4 bases, with 5 bases between. CDR1 LGHDT and CDR2 YNNKEL come from the germline V gene (reference sequence). The CDR3 has 13 residues. The CDR3 DNA reads TGTGCCAGCAGCCAAGAGTTCGCAGATACGCAGTATTTT. As protein: CASSQEFADTQYF.

This chain uses TRBV5-1 with TRBJ2-3, with 9 bases aligning to TRBD1. The junction had 11 bases not matched to a gene; V was cut back by 5 bases and J by 4 bases. The germline gives CDR1 SGHRS, CDR2 YFSETQ. CDR3 length equals 16 residues. The CDR3 sequence is CASSYGGQGRADTQYF. The DNA for the CDR3 is TGCGCCAGCAGTTATGGGGGACAGGGACGTGCAGATACGCAGTATTTT.

V and J are TRBV24-1 and TRBJ1-5; D unclear. Between the trimmed V and J ends, which lost 4 bases and 0 bases, there was a span of 9 bases. This CDR3 has 15 residues. CDR1 and CDR2 from the germline V gene are KGHDR and SFDVKD. The CDR3 DNA reads as TGTGCCACCAGTGACGGGCGGTATAGCAATCAGCCCCAGCATTTT. Its protein is CATSDGRYSNQPQHF.

The V and J genes are TRBV27 and TRBJ1-6, with D tentatively TRBD1 (5 bases). CDR1 is MNHEY, CDR2 SMNVEV, per germline (reference sequence). V lost 5 bases and J lost 7, with 24 bases in between. The CDR3 sequence is 18 residues long. This chain's CDR3 is CASSGKWGLVEANSPLHF. The CDR3 DNA follows: TGTGCCAGCAGTGGGAAATGGGGACTGGTTGAGGCAAATTCACCCCTCCACTTT.

This rearrangement joins TRBV30 to TRBJ1-1; D gene uncertain. The V gene lost 0 bases and the J gene lost 3 bases, with 5 bases spanning the gap. This CDR3 is 12 amino acids long. Germline V gene sequence: CDR1 GTSNPN, CDR2 SVGIG (reference sequence). This chain's CDR3 is CAWSVGYTEAFF. CDR3 in DNA: TGTGCCTGGAGTGTGGGGTACACTGAAGCTTTCTTT.

The V gene is TRBV3-1 (or the pseudogene TRBV3-2), the J gene TRBJ2-7; 11 nucleotides agree with TRBD2. The CDR3 is 14 amino acids. Trimming took 4 bases from V and 3 from J; bases not matched to a gene: 2. The V gene's germline CDR1 is LGHDT and CDR2 YNNKEL (reference sequence). The CDR3, as DNA: TGTGCCAGCAGCCGGGGACTAGCGGACTACGAGCAGTACTTC. It yields the protein CASSRGLADYEQYF.

The chain employs TRBV19 and TRBJ1-5; possible D gene TRBD1, 5 bases. The V end lost 4 bases, the J end lost 6 bases, and 16 bases lay between the germline ends. The germline CDR1 and CDR2 sequences are LNHDA and SQIVND (reference sequence). This CDR3 is 15 amino acids long. The CDR3 DNA follows: TGTGCCAGTAGTAACCGGGACGCAGGGAGTCAGCCCCAGCATTTT. It specifies CASSNRDAGSQPQHF.